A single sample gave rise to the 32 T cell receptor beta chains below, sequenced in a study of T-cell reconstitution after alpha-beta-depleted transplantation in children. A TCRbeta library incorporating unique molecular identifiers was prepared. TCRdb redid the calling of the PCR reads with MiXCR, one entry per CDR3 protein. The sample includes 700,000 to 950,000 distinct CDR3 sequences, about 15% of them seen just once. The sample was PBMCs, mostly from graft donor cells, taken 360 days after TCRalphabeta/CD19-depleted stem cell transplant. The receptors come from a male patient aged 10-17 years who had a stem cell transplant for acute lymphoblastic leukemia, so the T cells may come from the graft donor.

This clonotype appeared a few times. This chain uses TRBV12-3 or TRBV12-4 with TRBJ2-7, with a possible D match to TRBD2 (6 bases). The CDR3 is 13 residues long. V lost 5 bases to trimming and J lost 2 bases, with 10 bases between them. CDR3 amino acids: CASSQRAAYEQYF. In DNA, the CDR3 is TGTGCCAGCAGTCAGCGGGCCGCCTACGAGCAGTACTTC.

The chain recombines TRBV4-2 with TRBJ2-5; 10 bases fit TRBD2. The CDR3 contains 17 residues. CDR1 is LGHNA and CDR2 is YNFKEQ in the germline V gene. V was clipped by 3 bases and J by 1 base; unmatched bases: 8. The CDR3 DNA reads TGTGCCAGCAGCCAGCGCCGGACTAGCGGCCTCCAAGAGACCCAGTACTTC. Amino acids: CASSQRRTSGLQETQYF.

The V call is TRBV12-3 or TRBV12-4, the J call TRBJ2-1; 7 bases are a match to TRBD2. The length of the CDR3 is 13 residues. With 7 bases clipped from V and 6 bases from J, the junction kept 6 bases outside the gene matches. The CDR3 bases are TGTGCCAGCAACCTAGCGGAGGGCAATGAGCAGTTCTTC. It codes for CASNLAEGNEQFF.

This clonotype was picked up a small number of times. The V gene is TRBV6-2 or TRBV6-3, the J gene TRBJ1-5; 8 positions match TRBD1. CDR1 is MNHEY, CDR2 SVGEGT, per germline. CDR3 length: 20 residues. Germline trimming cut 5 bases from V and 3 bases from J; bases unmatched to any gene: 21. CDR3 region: CASSPGQGWSRGGVNQPQHF. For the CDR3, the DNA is TGTGCCAGCAGTCCCGGACAGGGATGGAGTCGTGGGGGGGTCAATCAGCCCCAGCATTTT.

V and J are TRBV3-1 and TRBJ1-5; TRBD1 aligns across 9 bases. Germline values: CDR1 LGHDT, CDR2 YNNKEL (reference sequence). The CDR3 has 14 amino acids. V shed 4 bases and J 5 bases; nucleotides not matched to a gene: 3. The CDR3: CASSRTGVDQPQHF. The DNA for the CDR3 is TGTGCCAGCAGCCGGACAGGGGTGGATCAGCCCCAGCATTTT.

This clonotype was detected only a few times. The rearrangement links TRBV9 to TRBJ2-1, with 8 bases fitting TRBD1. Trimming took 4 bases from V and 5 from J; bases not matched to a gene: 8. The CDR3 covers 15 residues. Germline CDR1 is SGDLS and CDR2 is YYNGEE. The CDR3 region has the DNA TGTGCCAGCAGCTCGCGCAGGGGGCTGGACAATGAGCAGTTCTTC. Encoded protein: CASSSRRGLDNEQFF.

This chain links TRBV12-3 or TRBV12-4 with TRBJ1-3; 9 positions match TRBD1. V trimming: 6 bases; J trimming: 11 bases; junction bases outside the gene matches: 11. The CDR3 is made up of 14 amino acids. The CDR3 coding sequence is TGTGCCAGCAGATCCGACAGGGGGAAACATTCCATATATTTT. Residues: CASRSDRGKHSIYF.

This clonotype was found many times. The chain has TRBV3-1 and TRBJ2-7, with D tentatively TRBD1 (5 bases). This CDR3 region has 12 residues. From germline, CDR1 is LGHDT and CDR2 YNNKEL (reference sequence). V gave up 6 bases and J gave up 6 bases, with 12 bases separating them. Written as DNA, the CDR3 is TGTGCCAGCAGTCACCTAGGGGTCGAGCAGTACTTC. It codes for CASSHLGVEQYF.

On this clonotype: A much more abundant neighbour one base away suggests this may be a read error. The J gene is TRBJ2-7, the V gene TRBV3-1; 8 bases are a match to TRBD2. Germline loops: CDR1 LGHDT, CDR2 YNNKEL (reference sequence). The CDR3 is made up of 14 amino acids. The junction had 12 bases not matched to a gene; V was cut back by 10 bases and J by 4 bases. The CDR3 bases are TGTGCCATCAGTTTAGCGGGACTAGATTACGAGCAGTACTTC. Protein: CAISLAGLDYEQYF.

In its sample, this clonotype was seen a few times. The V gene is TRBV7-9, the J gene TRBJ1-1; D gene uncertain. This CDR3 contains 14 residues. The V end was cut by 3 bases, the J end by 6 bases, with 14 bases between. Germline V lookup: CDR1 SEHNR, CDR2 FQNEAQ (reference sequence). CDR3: CASSLDWEGPEAFF. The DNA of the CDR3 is TGTGCCAGCAGCTTGGATTGGGAAGGCCCTGAAGCTTTCTTT.

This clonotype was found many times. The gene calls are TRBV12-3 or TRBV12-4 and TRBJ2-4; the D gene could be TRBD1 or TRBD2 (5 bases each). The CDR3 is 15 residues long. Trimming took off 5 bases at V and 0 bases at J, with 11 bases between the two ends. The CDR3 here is CASSLRDQAKNIQYF. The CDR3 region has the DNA TGTGCCAGCAGTCTCAGGGACCAAGCCAAAAACATTCAGTACTTC.

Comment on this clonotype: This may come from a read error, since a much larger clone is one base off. CDR3 nucleotide sequence: TGTGCCAGCAGTTTATGGGTCACAAACACTGAAGCTTTCTTT. Amino acids: CASSLWVTNTEAFF. This chain uses TRBV28 with TRBJ1-1; D is ambiguous. Trimming stripped 0 bases from V and 2 bases from J, with 7 bases between. Germline V CDR1 and CDR2: MDHEN, SYDVKM. The CDR3 sequence is 14 residues long.

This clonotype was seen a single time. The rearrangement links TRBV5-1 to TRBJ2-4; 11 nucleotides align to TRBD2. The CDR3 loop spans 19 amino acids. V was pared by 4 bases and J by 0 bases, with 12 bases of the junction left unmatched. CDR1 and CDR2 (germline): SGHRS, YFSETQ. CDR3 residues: CASSQSGTSGSLAKNIQYF. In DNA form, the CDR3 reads TGCGCCAGCAGCCAATCCGGGACTAGCGGTTCTCTAGCCAAAAACATTCAGTACTTC. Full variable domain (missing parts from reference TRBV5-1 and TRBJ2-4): KAGVTQTPRYLIKTRGQQVTLSCSPISGHRSVSWYQQTPGQGLQFLFEYFSETQRNKGNFPGRFSGRQFSNSRSEMNVSTLELGDSALYLCASSQSGTSGSLAKNIQYFGAGTRLSVL.

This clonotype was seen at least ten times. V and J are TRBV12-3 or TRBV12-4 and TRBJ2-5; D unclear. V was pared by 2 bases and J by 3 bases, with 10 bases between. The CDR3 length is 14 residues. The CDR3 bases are TGTGCCAGCAGTTTAAGGGATAGGGAAGAGACCCAGTACTTC. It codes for CASSLRDREETQYF.

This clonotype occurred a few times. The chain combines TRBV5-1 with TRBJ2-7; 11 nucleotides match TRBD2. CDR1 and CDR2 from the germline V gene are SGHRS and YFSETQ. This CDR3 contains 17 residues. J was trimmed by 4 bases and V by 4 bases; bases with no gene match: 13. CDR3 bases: TGCGCCAGCAGCCGGTCCCTCGCCGGGACTAGCGGATACGAGCAGTACTTC. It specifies CASSRSLAGTSGYEQYF. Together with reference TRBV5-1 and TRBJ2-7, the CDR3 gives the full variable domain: KAGVTQTPRYLIKTRGQQVTLSCSPISGHRSVSWYQQTPGQGLQFLFEYFSETQRNKGNFPGRFSGRQFSNSRSEMNVSTLELGDSALYLCASSRSLAGTSGYEQYFGPGTRLTVT.

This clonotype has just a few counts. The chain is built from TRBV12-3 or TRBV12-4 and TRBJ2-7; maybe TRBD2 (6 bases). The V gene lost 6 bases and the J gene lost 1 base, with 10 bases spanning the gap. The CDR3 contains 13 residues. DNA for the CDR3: TGTGCCAGCAGAAGACTAGGTTCCTACGAGCAGTACTTC. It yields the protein CASRRLGSYEQYF.

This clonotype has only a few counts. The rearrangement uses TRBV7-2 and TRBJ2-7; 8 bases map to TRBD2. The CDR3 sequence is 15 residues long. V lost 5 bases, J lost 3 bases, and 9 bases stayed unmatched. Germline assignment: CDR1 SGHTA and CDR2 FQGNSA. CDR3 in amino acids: CASSLGTRWGYEQYF. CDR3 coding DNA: TGTGCCAGCAGCCTAGGGACTAGGTGGGGCTACGAGCAGTACTTC.

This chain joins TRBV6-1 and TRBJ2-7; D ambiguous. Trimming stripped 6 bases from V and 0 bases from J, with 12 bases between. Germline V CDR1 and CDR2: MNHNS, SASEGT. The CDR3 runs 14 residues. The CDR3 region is CASSQTWYSYEQYF. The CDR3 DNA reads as TGTGCCAGCAGCCAGACTTGGTACTCCTACGAGCAGTACTTC.

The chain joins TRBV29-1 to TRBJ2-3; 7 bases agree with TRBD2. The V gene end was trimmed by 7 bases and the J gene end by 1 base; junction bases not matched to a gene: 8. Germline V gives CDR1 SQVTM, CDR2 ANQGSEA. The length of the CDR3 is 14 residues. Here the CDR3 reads CSGTLAARTDTQYF. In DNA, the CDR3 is TGCAGCGGTACGCTAGCGGCTCGCACAGATACGCAGTATTTT.

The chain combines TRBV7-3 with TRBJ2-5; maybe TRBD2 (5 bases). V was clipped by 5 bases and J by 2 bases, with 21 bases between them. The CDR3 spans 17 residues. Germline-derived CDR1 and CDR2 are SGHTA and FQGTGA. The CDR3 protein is CASSLPTGAVGQETQYF. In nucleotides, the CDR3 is TGTGCCAGCAGCCTCCCGACCGGAGCGGTAGGACAAGAGACCCAGTACTTC.

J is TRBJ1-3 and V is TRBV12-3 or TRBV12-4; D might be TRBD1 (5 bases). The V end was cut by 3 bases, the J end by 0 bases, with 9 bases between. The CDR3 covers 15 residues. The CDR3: CASSLGTSSGNTIYF. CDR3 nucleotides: TGTGCCAGCAGTTTGGGGACGAGCTCTGGAAACACCATATATTTT.

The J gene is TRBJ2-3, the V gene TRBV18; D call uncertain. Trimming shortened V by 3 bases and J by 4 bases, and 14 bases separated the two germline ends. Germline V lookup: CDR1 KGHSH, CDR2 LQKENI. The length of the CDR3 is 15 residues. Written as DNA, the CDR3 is TGTGCCAGCTCACCTGGGAAGACCGGCCCAGATACGCAGTATTTT. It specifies CASSPGKTGPDTQYF.

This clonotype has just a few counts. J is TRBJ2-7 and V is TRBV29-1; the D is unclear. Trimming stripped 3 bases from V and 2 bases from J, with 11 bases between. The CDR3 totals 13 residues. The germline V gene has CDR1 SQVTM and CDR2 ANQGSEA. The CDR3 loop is CSVETPKTYEQYF. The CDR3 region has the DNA TGCAGCGTTGAGACCCCTAAGACCTACGAGCAGTACTTC.

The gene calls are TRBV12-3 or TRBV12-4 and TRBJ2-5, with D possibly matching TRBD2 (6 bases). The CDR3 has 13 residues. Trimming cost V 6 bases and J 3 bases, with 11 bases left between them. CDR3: CASRPTRKETQYF. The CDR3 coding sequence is TGTGCCAGCAGGCCGACTAGAAAAGAGACCCAGTACTTC.

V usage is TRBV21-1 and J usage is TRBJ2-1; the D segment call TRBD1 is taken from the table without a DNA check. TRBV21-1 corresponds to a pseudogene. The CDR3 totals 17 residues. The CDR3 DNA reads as TGTGCCAGCAGCAGACCCTGGGACAGGGCGTCCTACAATGAGCAGTTCTTC. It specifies CASSRPWDRASYNEQFF.

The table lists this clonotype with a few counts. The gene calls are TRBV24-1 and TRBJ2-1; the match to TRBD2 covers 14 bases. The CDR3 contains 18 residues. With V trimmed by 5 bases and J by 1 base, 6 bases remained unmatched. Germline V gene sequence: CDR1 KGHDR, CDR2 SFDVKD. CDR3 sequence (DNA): TGTGCCACCAGTGGTGGACTAGCGGGAGGACCTTCCTACAATGAGCAGTTCTTC. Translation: CATSGGLAGGPSYNEQFF.

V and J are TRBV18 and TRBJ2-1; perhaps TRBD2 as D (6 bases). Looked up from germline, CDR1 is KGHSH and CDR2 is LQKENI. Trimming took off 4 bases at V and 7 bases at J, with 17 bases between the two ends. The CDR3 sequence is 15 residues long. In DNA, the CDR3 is TGTGCCAGCTCACTCCTCATAGTGGCGGGAAATGAGCAGTTCTTC. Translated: CASSLLIVAGNEQFF.

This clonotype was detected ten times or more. The CDR3, as DNA: TGTGCCATCAGGGGCGGCAATGAGCAGTTCTTC. Protein sequence: CAIRGGNEQFF. The chain uses TRBV10-3 and TRBJ2-1; D gene ambiguous. The CDR3 is made up of 11 amino acids. Germline V gene lookup returns CDR1 ENHRY and CDR2 SYGVKD. V dropped 6 bases and J dropped 6 bases, with 6 bases sitting between them.

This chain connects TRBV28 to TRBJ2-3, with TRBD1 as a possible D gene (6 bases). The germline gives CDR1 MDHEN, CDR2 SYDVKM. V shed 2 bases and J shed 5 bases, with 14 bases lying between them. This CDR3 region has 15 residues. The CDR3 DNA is TGTGCCAGCAGTTTACATACAGGGTTCCAAGATACGCAGTATTTT. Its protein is CASSLHTGFQDTQYF.

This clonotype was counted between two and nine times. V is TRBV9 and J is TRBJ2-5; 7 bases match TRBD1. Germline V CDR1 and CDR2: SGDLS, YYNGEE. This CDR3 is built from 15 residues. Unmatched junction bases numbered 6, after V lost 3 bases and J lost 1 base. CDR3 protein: CASSGRQGPQETQYF. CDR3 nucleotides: TGTGCCAGCAGCGGACGACAGGGACCCCAAGAGACCCAGTACTTC. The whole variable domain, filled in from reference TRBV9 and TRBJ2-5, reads DSGVTQTPKHLITATGQRVTLRCSPRSGDLSVYWYQQSLDQGLQFLIQYYNGEERAKGNILERFSAQQFPDLHSELNLSSLELGDSALYFCASSGRQGPQETQYFGPGTRLLVL.

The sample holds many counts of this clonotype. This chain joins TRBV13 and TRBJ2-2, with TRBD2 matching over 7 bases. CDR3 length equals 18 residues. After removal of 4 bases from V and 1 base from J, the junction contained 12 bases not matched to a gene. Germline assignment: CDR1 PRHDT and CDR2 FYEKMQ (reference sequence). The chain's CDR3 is CASSSTLTGGQNTGELFF. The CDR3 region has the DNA TGTGCCAGCAGCTCCACTTTAACGGGAGGCCAGAACACCGGGGAGCTGTTTTTT.

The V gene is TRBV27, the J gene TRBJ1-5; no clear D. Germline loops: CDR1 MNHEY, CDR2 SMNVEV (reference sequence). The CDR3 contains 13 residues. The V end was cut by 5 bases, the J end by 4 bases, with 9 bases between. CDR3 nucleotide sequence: TGTGCCAGCAGTAATATGGGGAATCAGCCCCAGCATTTT. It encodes CASSNMGNQPQHF.